The clone carrying this TCR beta chain came up a few times. The antigen remains undetermined. This entry is derived from a study of long-term antiretroviral therapy in people with HIV. Study results and caveats: Dominant in the repertoire at all time points were clones expanded before ART.

Version v3.0 of the immunoSEQ assay ran at survey level. Per sample, sequencing targeted roughly 35,000-55,000 T-cell genomes. Assay used: immunoSEQ multiplex PCR; TCRdb lists only in-frame clones, some missing. In the table there are 30,000 or so clones, 65% to 85% of which are singletons. This CDR3 contains 15 residues. V lost 4 bases and J lost 5; bases outside the gene matches: 7. Germline V gene sequence: CDR1 SGDLS, CDR2 YYNGEE. This clonotype was obtained from a man in his fifties with HIV. V is TRBV9 and J is TRBJ2-7, with 12 bases fitting TRBD2. This material consisted of unsorted PBMCs, taken 3 years after starting antiretroviral therapy. Here the CDR3 DNA reads TGTGCCAGCAGCCTTGGACTAGCGGGAATCAACGAGCAGTACTTC. Translation: CASSLGLAGINEQYF.